Reported below is one T cell receptor beta chain. The data stem from a study of CD8 T cells in Susac syndrome. Patients with stable or active relapsing-remitting disease, all of them treatment-naive, made up the multiple sclerosis controls. CD8+ and CD4+ T cells were negatively isolated; TEMRA cells were FACS-enriched. cDNA came from 0.5 to 1 ug RNA primed by random hexamers. Amplification of TCR beta CDR3 used immunoSEQ multiplex PCR across 54 Vbeta and 13 Jbeta. MiXCR was run by TCRdb on the immunoSEQ multiplex PCR reads, yielding one entry per CDR3 protein. The data hold some 300,000 distinct CDR3 sequences, with around nine tenths observed a single time. The germline V and J ends were trimmed by 4 bases and 0 bases, with 13 bases remaining between them. Looked up from germline, CDR1 is SGHRS and CDR2 is YFSETQ. The CDR3 length is 15 residues.

The sequence was obtained from a human donor with multiple sclerosis. J is TRBJ2-5 and V is TRBV5-1, with a possible D match to TRBD1 (6 bases). The sample was CD8+ T cells from PBMCs. The CDR3 region has the DNA TGCGCCAGCAGCACATGGACAGATTACCAAGAGACCCAGTACTTC. It encodes CASSTWTDYQETQYF. The full variable domain, in which reference TRBV5-1 and TRBJ2-5 provide the parts outside the CDR3, is KAGVTQTPRYLIKTRGQQVTLSCSPISGHRSVSWYQQTPGQGLQFLFEYFSETQRNKGNFPGRFSGRQFSNSRSEMNVSTLELGDSALYLCASSTWTDYQETQYFGPGTRLLVL.